Listed below are T cell receptor gamma chains from one sample, sequenced in a study of Vδ1+ human thymocytes. TCRdb redid clone calling on the multiplex PCR reads using CATT. Among tens of thousands of gamma-chain clones listed, more than 15% were seen once. The sample comprised Vdelta1+ gamma-delta thymocytes from the thymus. These TCRs come from a boy less than two years old who had congenital heart surgery. Both conserved end residues are part of each CDR3. The order of the fields is J gene, clone size, V gene, CDR3 protein, CDR3 DNA. Some rows have no size entry. The others give once, few or many, or a class for an expanded clone.

TRGJ1/TRGJ2,few,TRGV8,CATWDSDYYKKLF,TGTGCCACCTGGGATTCAGATTATTATAAGAAACTCTTT
TRGJ1/TRGJ2,-,TRGV2,CATWDGLNYKKLF,TGTGCCACCTGGGACGGGCTGAATTATAAGAAACTCTTT
TRGJ1/TRGJ2,-,TRGV2,CATWDGCNKKLF,TGTGCCACCTGGGACGGATGTAATAAGAAACTCTTT
TRGJ1/TRGJ2,-,TRGV4,CATWDGLNKKLF,TGTGCCACCTGGGATGGGCTCAATAAGAAACTCTTT
TRGJP2,few,TRGV4,CATWDFWSDWIKTF,TGTGCCACCTGGGATTTTTGGAGTGATTGGATCAAGACGTTT
TRGJ1/TRGJ2,few,TRGV5,CATWGDKKLF,TGTGCCACCTGGGGGGATAAGAAACTCTTT
TRGJ1/TRGJ2,few,TRGV4,CATWDDSSYYKKLF,TGTGCCACCTGGGATGACTCAAGTTATTATAAGAAACTCTTT
TRGJ1/TRGJ2,-,TRGV9,CALWEVDVFYKKLF,TGTGCCTTGTGGGAGGTGGATGTTTTTTATAAGAAACTCTTT
TRGJ1/TRGJ2,once,TRGV5,CATWDRRFNYYKKLF,TGTGCCACCTGGGACAGGCGGTTCAATTATTATAAGAAACTCTTT
TRGJ1/TRGJ2,-,TRGV4,CATWDGPRSDYYKKLF,TGTGCCACCTGGGATGGGCCTCGTTCTGATTATTATAAGAAACTCTTT
TRGJ1/TRGJ2,few,TRGV5,CATWDRLEYYKKLF,TGTGCCACCTGGGACAGGCTTGAATATTATAAGAAACTCTTT
TRGJ1/TRGJ2,few,TRGV5,CATWDGPFKKLF,TGTGCCACCTGGGACGGACCGTTTAAGAAACTCTTT
TRGJ1/TRGJ2,-,TRGV2,CATWVPYGGKLF,TGTGCCACCTGGGTTCCTTACGGCGGGAAACTCTTT
TRGJ1/TRGJ2,-,TRGV3,CATWDARRGLSGMKKLF,TGTGCCACCTGGGACGCGCGGAGGGGGCTTTCCGGTATGAAGAAACTCTTT
TRGJ1/TRGJ2,few,TRGV2,CATWDVHYYKKLF,TGTGCCACCTGGGACGTACATTATTATAAGAAACTCTTT
TRGJ1/TRGJ2,few,TRGV3,CATWDTRTKKLF,TGTGCCACCTGGGACACGCGGACTAAGAAACTCTTT
TRGJ1/TRGJ2,-,TRGV3,CATWDRPLGYKNLF,TGTGCCACCTGGGACAGGCCTCTGGGGTATAAGAATCTCTTT
TRGJ1/TRGJ2,-,TRGV2,CATWDGPNYYKKLF,TGTGCCACCTGGGACGGCCCTAATTATTATAAGAAACTCTTT
TRGJ1/TRGJ2,-,TRGV4,CATWDGLLYYKKLF,TGTGCCACCTGGGATGGGCTTCTATATTATAAGAAACTCTTT
TRGJ1/TRGJ2,-,TRGV2,CATWDGRGGYKKLF,TGTGCCACCTGGGACGGGCGGGGAGGGTATAAGAAACTCTTT
TRGJ1/TRGJ2,few,TRGV5,CATWDHMRYYKKLF,TGTGCCACCTGGGACCATATGAGGTATTATAAGAAACTCTTT
TRGJ1/TRGJ2,medium-sized,TRGV9,CALWEVLGKLF,TGTGCCTTGTGGGAGGTGCTCGGGAAACTCTTT
TRGJ1/TRGJ2,few,TRGV3,CATWDPPNKKLF,TGTGCCACCTGGGACCCCCCGAATAAGAAACTCTTT
TRGJ1/TRGJ2,-,TRGV9,CALWEVLSHYKKLF,TGTGCCTTGTGGGAGGTGCTGAGTCATTATAAGAAACTCTTT
TRGJ1/TRGJ2,few,TRGV9,CALWEVWGYKKLF,TGTGCCTTGTGGGAGGTGTGGGGATATAAGAAACTCTTT
TRGJ1/TRGJ2,few,TRGV8,CATWDWLKKLF,TGTGCCACCTGGGATTGGTTAAAGAAACTCTTT
TRGJ1/TRGJ2,few,TRGV9,CALWEVHYREKLF,TGTGCCTTGTGGGAGGTGCACTACCGGGAGAAACTCTTT
TRGJ1/TRGJ2,few,TRGV2,CATWDGPRYYYKKLF,TGTGCCACCTGGGACGGGCCAAGGTATTATTATAAGAAACTCTTT
TRGJP,-,TRGV8,CATWEFELGKKIKVF,TGTGCCACCTGGGAGTTCGAGTTGGGCAAAAAAATCAAGGTATTT
TRGJ1/TRGJ2,-,TRGV4,CATWDSKLNYYKKLF,TGTGCCACCTGGGATTCAAAACTTAATTATTATAAGAAACTCTTT
TRGJ1/TRGJ2,few,TRGV8,CATWDSVYKKLF,TGTGCCACCTGGGATAGCGTTTATAAGAAACTCTTT
TRGJ1/TRGJ2,few,TRGV2,CATWDGPFYYKKLF,TGTGCCACCTGGGACGGACCTTTTTATTATAAGAAACTCTTT
TRGJ1/TRGJ2,-,TRGV3,CATWDRRFYYYKKLF,TGTGCCACCTGGGACAGGCGGTTTTATTATTATAAGAAACTCTTT
TRGJ1/TRGJ2,few,TRGV4,CATWVQTPGAYYKKLF,TGTGCCACCTGGGTTCAGACACCGGGCGCTTATTATAAGAAACTCTTT